Listed below are T cell receptor beta chains from one sample, sequenced in a study of T cell changes during pregnancy in multiple sclerosis. The protocol was immunoSEQ multiplex PCR, while the TCRdb copy is restricted to in-frame clones and leaves out a portion. The table shows about 110,000 clones, with around 90% occurring only once. This sample comprised peripheral blood, obtained after pregnancy. The receptors were gathered from a female donor with multiple sclerosis, enrolled in a pregnancy study. Both conserved end residues are part of each CDR3. A D gene is named only where the DNA matches it firmly. Clone size is not always given. Where it is, it says once, few, many or a class for expanded clones.

D gene | J gene | clone size | V gene | CDR3 protein | CDR3 DNA
TRBD1 | TRBJ1-5 | - | TRBV28 | CASSTGDGQPQHF | TGTGCCAGCAGTACAGGGGACGGTCAGCCCCAGCATTTT
TRBD2 | TRBJ2-2 | - | TRBV15 | CATSRGPGTTYTGELFF | TGTGCCACCAGCAGGGGACCCGGGACTACCTACACCGGGGAGCTGTTTTTT
- | TRBJ1-1 | - | TRBV9 | CAIFGGGNTEAFF | TGTGCCATTTTTGGGGGGGGCAACACTGAAGCTTTCTTT
- | TRBJ1-2 | once | TRBV6-5 | CASSYSAGRHGYTF | TGTGCCAGCAGTTACTCGGCAGGGAGGCATGGCTACACCTTC
TRBD1 | TRBJ1-2 | - | TRBV10-3 | CAISEDRAFPHYGYTF | TGTGCCATCAGTGAGGACAGGGCCTTCCCGCACTATGGCTACACCTTC
TRBD1 | TRBJ1-2 | - | TRBV7-9 | CASEIGTGSHYGYTF | TGTGCCAGTGAGATCGGGACAGGCTCCCACTATGGCTACACCTTC
- | TRBJ2-4 | - | TRBV19 | CASREDSKNIQYF | TGTGCCAGTAGAGAGGACAGCAAAAACATTCAGTACTTC
TRBD2 | TRBJ2-1 | - | TRBV2 | CASSETTSGSRSEQFF | TGTGCCAGCAGTGAAACTACTAGCGGGAGTCGAAGTGAGCAGTTCTTC
- | TRBJ1-1 | few | TRBV11-2 | CASSLGPEAFF | TGTGCCAGCAGCTTGGGCCCTGAAGCTTTCTTT
- | TRBJ2-2 | once | TRBV19 | CASSIIRLTNTGELFF | TGTGCCAGTAGTATAATAAGGCTGACAAACACCGGGGAGCTGTTTTTT
- | TRBJ2-5 | - | TRBV18 | CASSPLQGQKETQYF | TGTGCCAGCTCACCATTACAGGGACAAAAAGAGACCCAGTACTTC